The present TCR beta chain was sequenced within a study of neurological immune-mediated disorders. V dropped 5 bases and J dropped 7; count of bases not matched to a gene: 6. Germline CDR1 reads SEHNR; CDR2 reads FQNEAQ (reference sequence). The CDR3 extends over 15 amino acids. TCRdb independently ran MiXCR on the 5' RACE reads; one entry per CDR3 protein. In the table there are around 53,000 distinct CDR3 sequences, about 4.2% of which are singletons. At least ten counts were recorded for this clonotype. Sequences were obtained from PBMCs. The V and J genes are TRBV7-9 and TRBJ2-1; TRBD1 matches at 12 bases. The TCR was taken from a man aged 45-65 years with multiple sclerosis. CDR3 loop: CASSPGTGGFNEQFF. CDR3 bases: TGTGCCAGCAGCCCCGGGACAGGGGGCTTTAATGAGCAGTTCTTC.